This TCR beta chain was captured in a study of cytomegalovirus exposure and HLA in healthy donors. The study, taken as a whole, reports: At a 0.05 false discovery rate, a later analysis found over 15,000 TCR beta sequences to be associated with HLA alleles. Per a later analysis, HLA-associated TCR beta chains showed more clonal expansion than other, equally common TCR beta chains.

A note on this clone: What it binds is unknown.

J gave up 4 bases and V 4 bases, and 5 bases lay outside the gene matches. Germline V gives CDR1 SGHVS, CDR2 FNYEAQ. There are 15 residues in the CDR3. With 60 Vbeta and 13 Jbeta primers, the PCR was carried out. TCRdb keeps only in-frame clones here, not all; method: immunoSEQ multiplex PCR. The profile covers about 140,000 clones, with about 76% appearing a single time and almost 4% taken by the ten largest. This TCR was recovered from a man in his late teens or twenties in good health and CMV-seronegative. Specimen: PBMCs. The chain combines TRBV7-6 with TRBJ2-3; 10 bases agree with TRBD1. The CDR3 loop is CASSWTGQGPDTQYF. Written as DNA, the CDR3 is TGTGCCAGCAGCTGGACGGGACAGGGGCCAGATACGCAGTATTTT.